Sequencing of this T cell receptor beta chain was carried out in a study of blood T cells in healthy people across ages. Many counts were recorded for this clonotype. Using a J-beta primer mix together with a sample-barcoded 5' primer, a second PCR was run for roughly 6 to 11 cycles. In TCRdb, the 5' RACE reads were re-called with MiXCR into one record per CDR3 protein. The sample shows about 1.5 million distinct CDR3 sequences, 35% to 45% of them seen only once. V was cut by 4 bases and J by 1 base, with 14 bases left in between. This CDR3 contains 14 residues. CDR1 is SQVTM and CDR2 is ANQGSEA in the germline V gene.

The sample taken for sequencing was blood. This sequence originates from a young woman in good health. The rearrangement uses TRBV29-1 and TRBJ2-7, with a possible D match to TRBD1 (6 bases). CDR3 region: CSVAGTYPSYEQYF. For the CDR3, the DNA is TGCAGCGTTGCCGGGACATACCCTTCCTACGAGCAGTACTTC.